This passage covers 25 T cell receptor beta chains from one sample sequenced in a study of shared clonotypes between healthy human individuals. Naive CD8 cells lacked CD45RO, underwent positive selection for CCR7 and left out terminally differentiated effector memory CD45RA+ cells. TCRdb's copy holds only in-frame clones and misses some; the assay was immunoSEQ multiplex PCR. The sample has hundreds of thousands of clones, roughly 98% seen once. Sequencing input: naive CD8+ T cells sorted from blood. The receptors stem from a man aged 25-45 years in good health.

The rearrangement uses TRBV25-1 and TRBJ2-7; unclear D gene. This CDR3 has 11 amino acids. V lost 3 bases and J 7 bases, leaving 7 bases between the germline ends. Germline CDR1 reads MGHDK; CDR2 reads SYGVNS. The CDR3 DNA sequence: TGTGCCAGCAGTGACAGCTGGGAGCAGTACTTC. Amino acids: CASSDSWEQYF.

The CDR3 reads CATAAGAGEETQYF. The CDR3 region has the DNA TGTGCCACCGCAGCGGGTGCGGGAGAAGAGACCCAGTACTTC. This sequence joins TRBV10-3 and TRBJ2-5, with 7 bases identical to TRBD2. Germline lookup yields CDR1 ENHRY and CDR2 SYGVKD. Trimming at V came to 10 bases and at J to 3 bases, leaving 11 bases not matched to a gene. This CDR3 contains 14 residues.

The CDR3 nucleotides read TGTGCCACCTCAACGACACTAGCGGGAGTCATCGGGGAGCTGTTTTTT. Protein: CATSTTLAGVIGELFF. The chain couples TRBV15 to TRBJ2-2, with TRBD2 matching 11 bases. V was clipped by 8 bases and J by 7 bases; unmatched bases: 12. The CDR3 sequence is 16 residues long. Germline CDR1 reads LNHNV; CDR2 reads YYDKDF (reference sequence).

In this sample, this clone turned up once. The chain uses TRBV11-2 and TRBJ1-5; no definite D call. The germline CDR1 and CDR2 sequences are SGHAT and FQNNGV. This CDR3 has 14 residues. Trimming took off 1 base at V and 3 bases at J, with 7 bases between the two ends. The CDR3 here is CASSLVGNNQPQHF. The CDR3 DNA sequence: TGTGCCAGCAGCTTAGTAGGGAACAATCAGCCCCAGCATTTT.

This clone has a single count. This chain uses TRBV7-6 with TRBJ2-3; D might be TRBD2 (5 bases). CDR3 length: 14 residues. The germline gives CDR1 SGHVS, CDR2 FNYEAQ. The V and J ends lost 3 bases and 3 bases respectively, with 10 bases between them. CDR3 sequence reads: CASSFKRGTDTQYF. CDR3 nucleotide sequence: TGTGCCAGCAGCTTTAAAAGAGGGACAGATACGCAGTATTTT.

This sequence joins TRBV7-9 and TRBJ1-4, with D tentatively TRBD1 (5 bases). Germline values: CDR1 SEHNR, CDR2 FQNEAQ (reference sequence). The CDR3 is 14 amino acids. The germline V and J ends were trimmed by 5 bases and 8 bases, with 15 bases remaining between them. CDR3 in DNA: TGTGCCAGCAGCACAGGTGCCAGACTAGAAAAACTGTTTTTT. It specifies CASSTGARLEKLFF.

The chain combines TRBV9 with TRBJ2-1; tentatively, D is TRBD2 (5 bases). CDR1 and CDR2 from the germline V gene are SGDLS and YYNGEE. V lost 4 bases and J 1 base, leaving 9 bases between the germline ends. CDR3 length equals 14 residues. CDR3 sequence reads: CASSTGDSYNEQFF. As DNA, the CDR3 is TGTGCCAGCAGCACCGGGGATTCCTACAATGAGCAGTTCTTC.

Only one count was recorded for this clone. The J gene is TRBJ1-4, the V gene TRBV2; D is undetermined. There are 12 residues in the CDR3. Germline V gene data show CDR1 as SNHLY and CDR2 as FYNNEI. CDR3 sequence reads: CVMGRTNEKLFF. The DNA for the CDR3 is TGTGTGATGGGGAGAACTAATGAAAAACTGTTTTTT. The full variable domain, its missing parts supplied by reference TRBV2 and TRBJ1-4, is EPEVTQTPSHQVTQMGQEVILRCVPISNHLYFYWYRQILGQKVEFLVSFYNNEISEKSEIFDDQFSVERPDGSNFTLKIRSTKLEDSAMYFCVMGRTNEKLFFGSGTQLSVL.

The chain uses TRBV7-9 and TRBJ2-7; D gene ambiguous. Trimming took off 5 bases at V and 5 bases at J, with 22 bases between the two ends. This CDR3 spans 16 amino acids. Looked up from germline, CDR1 is SEHNR and CDR2 is FQNEAQ (reference sequence). As DNA, the CDR3 is TGTGCCAGCAGCCTACCCAAAAACGATGATGACCACGAGCAGTACTTC. As protein: CASSLPKNDDDHEQYF.

The chain joins TRBV7-8 to TRBJ2-1; D is possibly TRBD2 (6 bases). In germline, CDR1 is SGHVS, CDR2 FQNEAQ. Deletions cut 7 bases from V and 1 base from J, with 8 bases between. This CDR3 is built from 13 residues. CDR3 region: CASNGGSYNEQFF. CDR3 nucleotides: TGTGCCAGCAACGGGGGATCCTACAATGAGCAGTTCTTC.

The genes are TRBV15 and TRBJ1-3, with 10 bases matching TRBD1. Losses at the gene ends were 0 bases for V and 3 bases for J; bases not matched to a gene: 5. This CDR3 region has 17 residues. Germline assignment: CDR1 LNHNV and CDR2 YYDKDF (reference sequence). The CDR3 bases are TGTGCCACCAGCAGAGATCGGGACAGGGGCCTTGGAAACACCATATATTTT. This gives the protein CATSRDRDRGLGNTIYF.

The chain combines TRBV28 with TRBJ1-2; D is perhaps TRBD1 (5 bases). The germline V and J ends were trimmed by 8 bases and 3 bases, with 10 bases remaining between them. This CDR3 is 12 amino acids long. CDR1 is MDHEN, CDR2 SYDVKM, per germline. The CDR3 region is CASSRQHYGYTF. CDR3 DNA: TGTGCCAGCTCGCGACAGCACTATGGCTACACCTTC.

A single count supports this clone. V is TRBV9 and J is TRBJ2-7; 7 bases line up with TRBD2. This CDR3 comprises 14 residues. The germline V gene encodes CDR1 SGDLS and CDR2 YYNGEE. After removal of 4 bases from V and 3 bases from J, the junction contained 7 bases not matched to a gene. CDR3 residues: CASSPTWGGYEQYF. CDR3 in DNA: TGTGCCAGCAGCCCCACATGGGGGGGCTACGAGCAGTACTTC.

The chain recombines TRBV5-6 with TRBJ2-1; TRBD2 is a possible D gene (5 bases). Trimming shortened V by 4 bases and J by 9 bases, and 23 bases separated the two germline ends. The length of the CDR3 is 16 residues. Germline-derived CDR1 and CDR2 are SGHDT and YYEEEE. The CDR3 coding sequence is TGTGCCAGCAGCCAATTCCGGGGAGAGCGAATGAGTGAGCAGTTCTTC. It encodes CASSQFRGERMSEQFF.

V usage is TRBV10-3 and J usage is TRBJ2-2, with 12 bases that match TRBD2. CDR1 is ENHRY and CDR2 is SYGVKD in the germline V gene. The length of the CDR3 is 15 residues. Losses at the gene ends were 4 bases for V and 8 bases for J; bases not matched to a gene: 5. DNA for the CDR3: TGTGCCATCAGTGGGAGGACTAGCGGGATGGGGGAGCTGTTTTTT. Its translation is CAISGRTSGMGELFF.

The chain is built from TRBV15 and TRBJ2-7; D remains unclear. The length of the CDR3 is 13 residues. V gave up 1 base and J gave up 7 bases, with 11 bases separating them. CDR1 LNHNV and CDR2 YYDKDF come from the germline V gene (reference sequence). This CDR3 is CATSRGRGLEQYF. As DNA, the CDR3 is TGTGCCACCAGCAGAGGTCGCGGCTTAGAGCAGTACTTC.

The V and J genes are TRBV27 and TRBJ2-1, with 8 bases aligning to TRBD2. The V gene end was trimmed by 6 bases and the J gene end by 2 bases; junction bases not matched to a gene: 9. The V gene's germline CDR1 is MNHEY and CDR2 SMNVEV (reference sequence). The CDR3 totals 16 residues. The CDR3 DNA is TGTGCCAGCAGCCCGAACGCGGGAGGACCCTACAATGAGCAGTTCTTC. It specifies CASSPNAGGPYNEQFF.

This clone was found once. The genes are TRBV7-9 and TRBJ2-2; 8 bases are shared with TRBD2. This CDR3 comprises 14 residues. V shed 4 bases and J 5 bases; nucleotides not matched to a gene: 3. CDR1 SEHNR and CDR2 FQNEAQ come from the germline V gene (reference sequence). Here the CDR3 reads CASSSGLDTGELFF. CDR3 sequence (DNA): TGTGCCAGCAGCTCGGGACTAGATACCGGGGAGCTGTTTTTT.

The V call is TRBV9, the J call TRBJ2-1; TRBD2 is a possible D gene (6 bases). Germline CDR1 is SGDLS and CDR2 is YYNGEE. V lost 4 bases to trimming and J lost 6 bases, with 20 bases between them. This CDR3 has 16 amino acids. CDR3 sequence (DNA): TGTGCCAGCAGCCCAAGTCCGACTAGGGGAATCAATGAGCAGTTCTTC. Protein sequence: CASSPSPTRGINEQFF.

The rearrangement uses TRBV15 and TRBJ2-7; D ambiguous. V shed 5 bases and J shed 7 bases, with 12 bases lying between them. The CDR3 totals 12 residues. The germline V gene has CDR1 LNHNV and CDR2 YYDKDF (reference sequence). CDR3 nucleotides: TGTGCCACCAGCGGGCTAGGTAGAGAGCAGTACTTC. This codes for CATSGLGREQYF.

Worth noting for this clone: The same CDR3 also results from other DNA sequences found in this sample. The J gene is TRBJ2-7, the V gene TRBV7-9; D is undetermined. Trimming pared 0 bases from V and 4 bases from J, leaving 4 bases between. CDR1 is SEHNR, CDR2 FQNEAQ, per germline (reference sequence). CDR3 length: 12 residues. The CDR3 DNA is TGTGCCAGCAGCTTAGCTCTGTACGAGCAGTACTTC. Translation gives CASSLALYEQYF.

This clone appeared a single time. This chain uses TRBV1 with TRBJ2-2; TRBD1 is taken as the D call from the table, unchecked against the DNA. TRBV1 is an annotated pseudogene. There are 17 residues in the CDR3. CDR3 bases: TGCACCAGCAGCCAGAGAATCGAGGACAGGGGCACCGGGGAGCTGTTTTTT. Encoded protein: CTSSQRIEDRGTGELFF.

This rearrangement joins TRBV27 to TRBJ1-1, with TRBD1 matching 9 bases. Germline V gene lookup returns CDR1 MNHEY and CDR2 SMNVEV (reference sequence). V was clipped by 5 bases and J by 4 bases; unmatched bases: 14. The CDR3 length is 17 residues. This CDR3 reads CASSLRQGVVRSTEAFF. The CDR3 DNA reads TGTGCCAGCAGTCTAAGACAGGGGGTTGTCCGGAGCACTGAAGCTTTCTTT.

As DNA, the CDR3 is TGCGCCAGCAGCCAAGATCGGGGAGGGTTTAATGAAAAACTGTTTTTT. It encodes CASSQDRGGFNEKLFF. This chain uses TRBV4-3 with TRBJ1-4; D gene ambiguous. The germline V gene encodes CDR1 LGHNA and CDR2 YSLEER. CDR3 length: 16 residues. Between the trimmed V and J ends, which lost 0 bases and 4 bases, there was a span of 12 bases.

The V gene is TRBV28, the J gene TRBJ2-7, with D tentatively TRBD2 (6 bases). Germline lookup yields CDR1 MDHEN and CDR2 SYDVKM. The CDR3 spans 15 residues. The ends were cut back, 3 bases at V and 0 bases at J, with 12 bases in the middle. CDR3 nucleotide sequence: TGTGCCAGCAGTTTTACGGGGGTAAACTCCTACGAGCAGTACTTC. Its protein product is CASSFTGVNSYEQYF. Complete variable domain (other parts from reference TRBV28 and TRBJ2-7): DVKVTQSSRYLVKRTGEKVFLECVQDMDHENMFWYRQDPGLGLRLIYFSYDVKMKEKGDIPEGYSVSREKKERFSLILESASTNQTSMYLCASSFTGVNSYEQYFGPGTRLTVT.